The 14 T cell receptor beta chains given below trace back to one sample, sequenced in a study of molecular identifiers for immune sequencing clone quantification. TCRdb reprocessed the PCR reads via MiXCR and lists one record per CDR3 protein. Of 60,000 to 70,000 distinct CDR3 sequences listed, 15% to 20% are singletons. The specimen was naive CD8+ T cells from blood, with Jurkat cell RNA spiked in. As for subset: FACS-sorted CD8+CD4-CCR7+CD45RA+ naive T cells. These receptors all come from a human donor in good health. Some libraries in this study had Jurkat cell RNA spiked in.

With respect to this clonotype: At one of its ends the junction is not consistent with the germline gene, which may arise from a read error. CDR3 DNA sequence: TGTGCCAGCAGTTACGGGTACGAGCAGTGCTTC. Protein sequence: CASSYGYEQCF. J is TRBJ2-7 and V is TRBV6-6; no clear D. Germline V lookup: CDR1 MNHNY, CDR2 SVGAGI (reference sequence). The CDR3 has 11 amino acids.

This clonotype was seen many times. J is TRBJ2-3 and V is TRBV7-6, with no clear D. The germline V and J ends were trimmed by 0 bases and 4 bases, with 14 bases remaining between them. Germline-derived CDR1 and CDR2 are SGHVS and FNYEAQ. This CDR3 region has 16 residues. DNA for the CDR3: TGTGCCAGCAGCTTAGCGGTGGGTGTCACAGCAGATACGCAGTATTTT. Translating it yields CASSLAVGVTADTQYF.

Of note for this clonotype: With a much larger clone just one base away, this may be a read error. This chain links TRBV29-1 with TRBJ2-1; unclear D gene. Germline assignment: CDR1 SQVTM and CDR2 ANQGSEA. The length of the CDR3 is 15 residues. V lost 4 bases and J 5 bases, leaving 18 bases between the germline ends. The CDR3 DNA reads TGCAGCGTTGCCCATCCTAGGGCTACCCACAATGAGCAGTTCTTC. Protein sequence: CSVAHPRATHNEQFF.

This clonotype was found many times. The J gene is TRBJ2-1, the V gene TRBV27; TRBD2 agrees at 11 bases. With V trimmed by 6 bases and J by 7 bases, 8 bases remained unmatched. Germline values: CDR1 MNHEY, CDR2 SMNVEV (reference sequence). The CDR3 runs to 15 residues. Here the CDR3 DNA reads TGTGCCAGCAGCCTACTAGCGGGAGCTCTAAATGAGCAGTTCTTC. This codes for CASSLLAGALNEQFF.

A word on this clonotype: This clone may be a read error of a much larger clone one base away. The chain combines TRBV20-1 with TRBJ2-1; D may be TRBD1 (6 bases). The germline gives CDR1 DFQATT, CDR2 SNEGSKA (reference sequence). The V and J ends lost 6 bases and 4 bases respectively, with 16 bases between them. CDR3 size: 14 residues. CDR3 region: CSASGAGVYNEQFF. DNA of the CDR3: TGCAGTGCGTCCGGGGCAGGGGTATACAATGAGCAGTTCTTC.

This clonotype was recorded many times. CDR3 nucleotide sequence: TGTGCCAGTAGTATAGTCAGGGGAAGCACAGATACGCAGTATTTT. Protein sequence: CASSIVRGSTDTQYF. The J gene is TRBJ2-3, the V gene TRBV19, with D perhaps matching TRBD1 (6 bases). Looked up from germline, CDR1 is LNHDA and CDR2 is SQIVND (reference sequence). The CDR3 is made up of 15 amino acids. Between the trimmed V and J ends, which lost 1 base and 0 bases, there was a span of 8 bases.

This clonotype has a handful of counts. J is TRBJ2-7 and V is TRBV11-2; 10 bases are a match to TRBD2. Germline CDR1 reads SGHAT; CDR2 reads FQNNGV. The CDR3 is made up of 15 amino acids. With 5 bases clipped from V and 6 bases from J, the junction kept 10 bases outside the gene matches. The CDR3: CASSPGSLAGVEQYF. As DNA, the CDR3 is TGTGCCAGCAGCCCCGGGAGTCTAGCGGGAGTCGAGCAGTACTTC. Using reference TRBV11-2 and TRBJ2-7 for the parts outside the CDR3, the full variable domain is EAGVAQSPRYKIIEKRQSVAFWCNPISGHATLYWYQQILGQGPKLLIQFQNNGVVDDSQLPKDRFSAERLKGVDSTLKIQPAKLEDSAVYLCASSPGSLAGVEQYFGPGTRLTVT.

This clonotype was counted between two and nine times. The chain joins TRBV9 to TRBJ2-3; D is ambiguous. Germline assignment: CDR1 SGDLS and CDR2 YYNGEE. The CDR3 consists of 15 residues. The germline V and J ends were trimmed by 0 bases and 1 base, with 9 bases remaining between them. CDR3: CASSVDVGGTDTQYF. CDR3 DNA: TGTGCCAGCAGCGTAGATGTCGGAGGCACAGATACGCAGTATTTT.

This clonotype came up many times. This rearrangement joins TRBV4-1 to TRBJ1-3; 9 positions agree with TRBD1. The V gene end was trimmed by 0 bases and the J gene end by 0 bases; junction bases not matched to a gene: 12. The germline V gene encodes CDR1 MGHRA and CDR2 YSYEKL. The length of the CDR3 is 20 residues. The CDR3 nucleotides are TGCGCCAGCAGCCAAGACGGACAGGGGATCCGGTTAACCTCTGGAAACACCATATATTTT. As protein: CASSQDGQGIRLTSGNTIYF.

The chain carries TRBV7-6 and TRBJ1-4; perhaps TRBD1 as D (5 bases). The germline V gene encodes CDR1 SGHVS and CDR2 FNYEAQ. The CDR3 length is 15 residues. V dropped 5 bases and J dropped 8 bases, with 18 bases sitting between them. The CDR3 DNA is TGTGCCAGCAGCCTAGGGGCGGCTGGGGGAGAAAAACTGTTTTTT. Translating it yields CASSLGAAGGEKLFF.

CDR3 residues: CASSLTLNYGYTF. The CDR3, as DNA: TGTGCCAGCAGTTTAACCCTAAACTATGGCTACACCTTC. The J gene is TRBJ1-2, the V gene TRBV12-3 or TRBV12-4; no definite D call. V gave up 2 bases and J gave up 2 bases, with 6 bases separating them. The CDR3 has 13 residues.

This clonotype has at least ten counts. The V and J genes are TRBV12-3 or TRBV12-4 and TRBJ2-3, with TRBD1 as a possible D gene (6 bases). V was cut by 2 bases and J by 0 bases, with 9 bases left in between. This CDR3 region has 15 residues. This chain's CDR3 is CASSLSRGSTDTQYF. The CDR3 DNA follows: TGTGCCAGCAGTTTATCTAGGGGGAGCACAGATACGCAGTATTTT.

This clonotype was seen just once. Possible read error: a much larger clone is one base away. This chain uses TRBV27 with TRBJ2-1; TRBD2 agrees at 12 bases. The CDR3 totals 17 residues. Germline V gene data show CDR1 as MNHEY and CDR2 as SMNVEV (reference sequence). CDR3 residues: CASSDLLAGGPGNGQFF. The CDR3 coding sequence is TGTGCCAGCAGCGACCTTCTAGCGGGAGGGCCTGGGAATGGGCAGTTCTTC.

This clonotype was observed a handful of times. The V gene is TRBV12-3 or TRBV12-4, the J gene TRBJ2-2; 7 bases agree with TRBD1. The CDR3 covers 15 residues. After removal of 3 bases from V and 5 bases from J, the junction contained 6 bases not matched to a gene. The CDR3 sequence is CASSFGDSRTGELFF. In DNA, the CDR3 is TGTGCCAGCAGTTTCGGGGACAGTCGAACCGGGGAGCTGTTTTTT.